These T cell receptor beta chains were read from a single sample in a study of cytomegalovirus exposure and HLA in healthy donors. Sequencing was performed with immunoSEQ multiplex PCR; in TCRdb, only in-frame clones are kept and a portion is missing. Among some 180,000 clones listed, 77% were seen once. The sample taken for sequencing was PBMCs. Receptors originate from a man between 18 and 35 years old in good health and CMV-seronegative. Each CDR3 is given with its conserved first and last residue. A D gene is named only where the DNA matches it firmly. Clone size appears in some rows only: once, few, many, or a class for an expanded clone.

TRBJ2-1 TRBD2 TRBV11-1 . TGTGCCAGCAGCTTAGTACCAGCGGGGAGGAATGAGCAGTTCTTC CASSLVPAGRNEQFF
TRBJ1-4 . TRBV5-6 . TGTGCCAGCAGGCTTGGATTCGTCTCCGGGGGGAATGAAAAACTGTTTTTT CASRLGFVSGGNEKLFF
TRBJ2-1 TRBD2 TRBV5-4 . TGTGCCAGCAGTCATATAGCGGGGGATGGCAATGAGCAGTTCTTC CASSHIAGDGNEQFF
TRBJ2-1 . TRBV27 . TGTGCCAGCAGTTTCAACTCGGCGGGGTGGAAAAATGAGCAGTTCTTC CASSFNSAGWKNEQFF
TRBJ2-6 TRBD2 TRBV7-2 . TGTGCCAGCAGCTTAAAGACTAGCGGAGTGGGAACTGGGGCCAACGTCCTGACTTTC CASSLKTSGVGTGANVLTF
TRBJ1-4 TRBD1 TRBV19 . TGTGCCAGTAGTCCACCGGGACAGGGGGATGAAAAACTGTTTTTT CASSPPGQGDEKLFF
TRBJ2-2 . TRBV11-3 . TGTGCCAGCGACCGAGGGAACACCGGGGAGCTGTTTTTT CASDRGNTGELFF
TRBJ1-1 TRBD1 TRBV7-8 . TGTGCCAGCAGCTTAGTGGGACAGCTGAACACTGAAGCTTTCTTT CASSLVGQLNTEAFF
TRBJ1-5 TRBD1 TRBV23-1 . TGCGCCAGCAGTCAACTACCGACAGGGGACAGCAATCAGCCCCAGCATTTT CASSQLPTGDSNQPQHF
TRBJ2-2 TRBD2 TRBV19 . TGTGCCAGTAGCAACGGACTAGCGGGGAGGGCCGGGGAGCTGTTTTTT CASSNGLAGRAGELFF
TRBJ2-1 TRBD1 TRBV5-4 . TGTGCCAGCAGCTTCAGGACAGGGAGCGACAATGAGCAGTTCTTC CASSFRTGSDNEQFF
TRBJ2-3 TRBD2 TRBV7-9 once TGTGCCAGCAGCTCTCCGGGACTAGCGGGAGGGGTAGATACGCAGTATTTT CASSSPGLAGGVDTQYF
TRBJ2-3 TRBD2 TRBV30 . TGTGCCTGGAGACTAGCGGGAGCTTTAGATACGCAGTATTTT CAWRLAGALDTQYF
TRBJ2-5 . TRBV9 . TGTGCCAGCAGCGTATCTCCGGGAGAGACCCAGTACTTC CASSVSPGETQYF
TRBJ2-4 . TRBV18 . TGTGCCAGCTCACCCACACGAGGGAAAGCCAAAAACATTCAGTACTTC CASSPTRGKAKNIQYF
TRBJ2-2 TRBD2 TRBV6-5 . TGTGCCAGCAGTTACTCTAGCGGGGGGGCCAACGGGGAGCTGTTTTTT CASSYSSGGANGELFF